This T cell receptor beta chain was documented in a study of PD-1 blockade in mismatch repair-deficient tumors. Study-wide results and caveats: After pembrolizumab, tumor-resident clones rose rapidly, then generally contracted before radiologic responses.

Comments on this clone: No antigen is known for it.

This CDR3 is 13 amino acids long. V was trimmed by 5 bases and J by 2 bases, leaving 6 bases between them. The V gene's germline CDR1 is SEHNR and CDR2 FQNEAQ (reference sequence). Profiling relied on immunoSEQ multiplex PCR, and the TCRdb table lists in-frame clones only, not all of them. The repertoire holds tens of thousands of clones, roughly 80% seen once, with around 5.5% in the top ten. This clonotype originated in an adult with mismatch repair-deficient cancer. Sequenced here: peripheral blood, sampled 44 weeks after starting pembrolizumab. V is TRBV7-9 and J is TRBJ2-2, with D hard to call. The CDR3: CASSAPNTGELFF. CDR3 nucleotides: TGTGCCAGCAGCGCACCAAACACCGGGGAGCTGTTTTTT. Using reference TRBV7-9 and TRBJ2-2 for the parts outside the CDR3, the full variable domain is DTGVSQNPRHKITKRGQNVTFRCDPISEHNRLYWYRQTLGQGPEFLTYFQNEAQLEKSRLLSDRFSAERPKGSFSTLEIQRTEQGDSAMYLCASSAPNTGELFFGEGSRLTVL.